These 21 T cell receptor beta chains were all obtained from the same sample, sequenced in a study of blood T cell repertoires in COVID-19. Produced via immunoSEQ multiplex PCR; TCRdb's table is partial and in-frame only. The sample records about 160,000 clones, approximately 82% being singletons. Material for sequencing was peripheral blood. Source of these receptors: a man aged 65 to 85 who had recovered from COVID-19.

The CDR3 sequence: CASKGTTGANVLTF. CDR3 coding DNA: TGTGCCAGCAAAGGGACAACCGGGGCCAACGTCCTGACTTTC. The rearrangement links TRBV2 to TRBJ2-6; D is perhaps TRBD1 (6 bases). V dropped 7 bases and J dropped 4 bases, with 11 bases sitting between them. Germline assignment: CDR1 SNHLY and CDR2 FYNNEI. The CDR3 contains 14 residues.

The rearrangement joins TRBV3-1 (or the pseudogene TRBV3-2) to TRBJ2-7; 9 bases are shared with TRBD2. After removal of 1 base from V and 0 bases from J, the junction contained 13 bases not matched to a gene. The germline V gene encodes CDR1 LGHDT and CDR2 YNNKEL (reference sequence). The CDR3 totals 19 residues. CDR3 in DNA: TGTGCCAGCAGCCAAGCAATGATGGCGGGAGGGTTGAACTCCTACGAGCAGTACTTC. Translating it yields CASSQAMMAGGLNSYEQYF.

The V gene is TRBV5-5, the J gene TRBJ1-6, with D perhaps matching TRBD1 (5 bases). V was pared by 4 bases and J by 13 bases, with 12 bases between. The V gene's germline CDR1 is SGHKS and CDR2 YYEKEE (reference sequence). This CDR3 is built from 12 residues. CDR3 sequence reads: CASSVGDSPLHF. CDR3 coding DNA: TGTGCCAGCAGCGTGGGCGACAGTCCCCTCCACTTT.

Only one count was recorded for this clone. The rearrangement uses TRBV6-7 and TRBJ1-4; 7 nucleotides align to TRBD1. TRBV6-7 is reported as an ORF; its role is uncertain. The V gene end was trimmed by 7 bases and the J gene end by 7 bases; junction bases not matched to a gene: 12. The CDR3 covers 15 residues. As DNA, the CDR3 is TGTGCCAGCATGCGAATCCAGGGGGTGAGTGAAAAACTGTTTTTT. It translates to CASMRIQGVSEKLFF.

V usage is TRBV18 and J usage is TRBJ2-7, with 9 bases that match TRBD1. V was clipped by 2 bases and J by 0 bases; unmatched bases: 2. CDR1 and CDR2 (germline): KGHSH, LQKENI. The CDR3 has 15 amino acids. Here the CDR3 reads CASSPGQGPSYEQYF. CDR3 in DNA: TGTGCCAGCTCACCAGGACAGGGGCCCTCCTACGAGCAGTACTTC. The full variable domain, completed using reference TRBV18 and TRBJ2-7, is NAGVMQNPRHLVRRRGQEARLRCSPMKGHSHVYWYRQLPEEGLKFMVYLQKENIIDESGMPKERFSAEFPKEGPSILRIQQVVRGDSAAYFCASSPGQGPSYEQYFGPGTRLTVT.

CDR3 DNA sequence: TGTGCCAGCAGCTTCGGGACAACCTACGAGCAGTACTTC. The encoded protein is CASSFGTTYEQYF. The chain carries TRBV11-3 and TRBJ2-7, with a possible D match to TRBD1 (6 bases). Germline V gene lookup returns CDR1 SGHNT and CDR2 YENEEA. Between the trimmed V and J ends, which lost 3 bases and 2 bases, there was a span of 8 bases. The CDR3 is 13 residues long.

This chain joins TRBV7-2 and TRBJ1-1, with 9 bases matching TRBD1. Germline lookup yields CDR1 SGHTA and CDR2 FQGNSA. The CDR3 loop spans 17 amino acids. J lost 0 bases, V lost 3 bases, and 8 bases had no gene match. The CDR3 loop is CASSLDRGRAVNTEAFF. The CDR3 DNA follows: TGTGCCAGCAGCTTGGACAGGGGTCGTGCTGTGAACACTGAAGCTTTCTTT.

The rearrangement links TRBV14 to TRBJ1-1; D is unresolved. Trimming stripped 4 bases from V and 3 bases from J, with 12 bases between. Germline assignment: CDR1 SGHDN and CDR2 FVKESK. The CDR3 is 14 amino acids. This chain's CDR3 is CASSLLRRDTEAFF. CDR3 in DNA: TGTGCCAGCAGCCTCCTGCGGCGGGACACTGAAGCTTTCTTT.

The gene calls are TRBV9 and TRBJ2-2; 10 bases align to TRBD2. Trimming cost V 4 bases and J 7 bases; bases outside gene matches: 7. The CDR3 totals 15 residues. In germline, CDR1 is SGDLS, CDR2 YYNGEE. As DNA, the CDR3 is TGTGCCAGCAGCCAGGGGACTAGCGTGGGCGGGGAGCTGTTTTTT. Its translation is CASSQGTSVGGELFF.

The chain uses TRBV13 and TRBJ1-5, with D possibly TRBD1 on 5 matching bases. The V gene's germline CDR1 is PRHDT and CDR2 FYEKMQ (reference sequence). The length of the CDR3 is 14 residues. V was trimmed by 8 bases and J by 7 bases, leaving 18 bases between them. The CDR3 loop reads CASPPRGERQPQHF. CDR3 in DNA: TGTGCCAGCCCCCCTCGGGGGGAGAGGCAGCCCCAGCATTTT.

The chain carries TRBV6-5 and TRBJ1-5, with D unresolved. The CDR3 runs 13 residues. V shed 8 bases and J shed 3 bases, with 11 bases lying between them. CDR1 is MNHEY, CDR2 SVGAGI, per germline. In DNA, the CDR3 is TGTGCCAGCCGGGCGGACTACAATCAGCCCCAGCATTTT. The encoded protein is CASRADYNQPQHF.

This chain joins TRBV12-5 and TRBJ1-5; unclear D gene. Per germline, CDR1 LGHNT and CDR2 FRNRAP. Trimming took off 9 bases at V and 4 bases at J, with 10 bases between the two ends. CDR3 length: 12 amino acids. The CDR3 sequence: CASGEGNQPQHF. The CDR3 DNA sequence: TGTGCTAGCGGGGAAGGTAATCAGCCCCAGCATTTT.

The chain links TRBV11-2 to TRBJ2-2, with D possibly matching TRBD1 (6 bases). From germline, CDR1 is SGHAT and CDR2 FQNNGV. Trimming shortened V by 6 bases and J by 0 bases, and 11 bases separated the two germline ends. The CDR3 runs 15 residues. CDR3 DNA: TGTGCCAGCAGGGCCGGGACAACGAACACCGGGGAGCTGTTTTTT. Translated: CASRAGTTNTGELFF.

CDR3 nucleotides: TGTGCCTGGTCCCAACAGGGCCCAGGGCCCCAGCATTTT. This encodes CAWSQQGPGPQHF. The chain joins TRBV30 to TRBJ1-5; perhaps TRBD1 as D (6 bases). Germline CDR1 and CDR2: GTSNPN and SVGIG (reference sequence). V lost 5 bases and J 9 bases, leaving 17 bases between the germline ends. This CDR3 has 13 amino acids.

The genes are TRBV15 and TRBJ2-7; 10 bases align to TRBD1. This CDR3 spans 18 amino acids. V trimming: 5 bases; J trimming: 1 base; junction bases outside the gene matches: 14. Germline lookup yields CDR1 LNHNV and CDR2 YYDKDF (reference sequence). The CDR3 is CATSPSPGTGDGSYEQYF. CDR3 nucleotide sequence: TGTGCCACCAGCCCCAGTCCCGGGACAGGGGACGGGTCCTACGAGCAGTACTTC.

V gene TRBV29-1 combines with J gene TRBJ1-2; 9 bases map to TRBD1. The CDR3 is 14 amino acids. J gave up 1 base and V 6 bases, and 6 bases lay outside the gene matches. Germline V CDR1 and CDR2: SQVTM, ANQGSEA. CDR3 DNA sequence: TGCAGCGTGCCGCAGGACAGGGGTAACTATGGCTACACCTTC. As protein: CSVPQDRGNYGYTF.

CDR3 sequence reads: CASSLDSLEAFF. Here the CDR3 DNA reads TGTGCCAGCAGCTTGGACAGCCTTGAAGCTTTCTTT. The rearrangement joins TRBV5-4 to TRBJ1-1; no definite D call. CDR3 length equals 12 residues. V was clipped by 0 bases and J by 7 bases, with 7 bases between them. Per the germline V gene, CDR1 is SGHNT and CDR2 is YYREEE (reference sequence).

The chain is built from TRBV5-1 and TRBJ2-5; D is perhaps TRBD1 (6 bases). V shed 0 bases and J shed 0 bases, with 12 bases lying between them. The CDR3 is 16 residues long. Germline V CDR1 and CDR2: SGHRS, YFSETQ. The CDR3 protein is CASSLVGASHQETQYF. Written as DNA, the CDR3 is TGCGCCAGCAGCTTGGTGGGGGCGTCGCACCAAGAGACCCAGTACTTC.

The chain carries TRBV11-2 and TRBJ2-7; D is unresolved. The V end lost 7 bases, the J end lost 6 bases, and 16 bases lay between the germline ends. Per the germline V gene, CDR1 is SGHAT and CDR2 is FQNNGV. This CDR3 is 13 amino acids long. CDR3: CASTTVRGGEQYF. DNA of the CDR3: TGTGCCAGCACCACGGTGAGAGGTGGCGAGCAGTACTTC.

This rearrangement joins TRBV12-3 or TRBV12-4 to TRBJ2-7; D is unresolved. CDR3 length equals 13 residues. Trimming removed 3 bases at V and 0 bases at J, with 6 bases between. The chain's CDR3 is CASSFSNSYEQYF. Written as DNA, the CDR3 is TGTGCCAGCAGTTTTTCTAACTCCTACGAGCAGTACTTC.

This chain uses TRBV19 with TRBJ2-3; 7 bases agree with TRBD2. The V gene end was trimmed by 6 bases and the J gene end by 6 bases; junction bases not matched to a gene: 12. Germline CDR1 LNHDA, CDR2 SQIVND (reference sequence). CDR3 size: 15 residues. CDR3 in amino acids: CASSPVAGVGDTQYF. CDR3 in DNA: TGTGCCAGTAGCCCCGTTGCGGGAGTTGGGGATACGCAGTATTTT.